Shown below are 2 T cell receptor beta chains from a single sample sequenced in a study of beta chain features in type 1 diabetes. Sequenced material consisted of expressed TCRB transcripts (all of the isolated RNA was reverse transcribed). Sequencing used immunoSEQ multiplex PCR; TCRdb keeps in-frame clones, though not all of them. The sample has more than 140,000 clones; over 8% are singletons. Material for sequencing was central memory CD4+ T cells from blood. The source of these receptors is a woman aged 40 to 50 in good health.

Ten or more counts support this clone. CDR3 residues: CASSVVAGQTQYF. The CDR3 DNA is TGTGCCAGCAGTGTGGTAGCGGGGCAGACCCAGTACTTC. This chain uses TRBV2 with TRBJ2-5; TRBD2 aligns across 8 bases. The J segment lost 6 bases and the V segment lost 4 bases, leaving 4 bases of the junction unmatched. Germline V lookup: CDR1 SNHLY, CDR2 FYNNEI. This CDR3 is 13 amino acids long.

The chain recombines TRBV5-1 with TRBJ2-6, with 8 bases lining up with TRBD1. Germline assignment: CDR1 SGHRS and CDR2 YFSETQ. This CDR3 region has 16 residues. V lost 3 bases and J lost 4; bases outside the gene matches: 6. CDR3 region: CASSYGQGQGANVLTF. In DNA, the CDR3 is TGCGCCAGCAGCTATGGACAGGGACAGGGGGCCAACGTCCTGACTTTC.